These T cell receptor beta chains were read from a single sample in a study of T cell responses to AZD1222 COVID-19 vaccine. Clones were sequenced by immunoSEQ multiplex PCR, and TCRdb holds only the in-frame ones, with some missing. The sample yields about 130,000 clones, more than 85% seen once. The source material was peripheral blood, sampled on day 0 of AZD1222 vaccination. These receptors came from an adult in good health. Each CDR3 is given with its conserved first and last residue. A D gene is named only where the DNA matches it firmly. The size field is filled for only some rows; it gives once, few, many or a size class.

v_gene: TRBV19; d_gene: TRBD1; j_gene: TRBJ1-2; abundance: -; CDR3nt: TGTGCCAGTAGGGGGACAGGGGCTTCCTATGGCTACACCTTC; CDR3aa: CASRGTGASYGYTF
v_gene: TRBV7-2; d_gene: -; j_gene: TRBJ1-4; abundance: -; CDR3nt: TGTGCCAGCAGCTACCGGGATTTCTTAACGCGTGAAAAACTGTTTTTT; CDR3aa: CASSYRDFLTREKLFF
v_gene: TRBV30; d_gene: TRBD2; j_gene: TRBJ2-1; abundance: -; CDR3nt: TGTGCCTGGACTAGCGGGAGCGATGAGCAGTTCTTC; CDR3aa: CAWTSGSDEQFF
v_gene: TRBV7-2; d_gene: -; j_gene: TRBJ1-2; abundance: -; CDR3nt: TGTGCCAGCAGCTTGTCCAACTATGGCTACACCTTC; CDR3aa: CASSLSNYGYTF
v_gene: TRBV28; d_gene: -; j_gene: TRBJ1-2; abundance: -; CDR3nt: TGTGCCAGCAGTGTGTGGGACAAAACAAATGGCTACACCTTC; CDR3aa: CASSVWDKTNGYTF
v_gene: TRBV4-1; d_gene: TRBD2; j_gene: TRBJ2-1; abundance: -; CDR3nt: TGCGCCAGCAGCCAAGATCCCAACTTAGCGGGCCCCTACAATGAGCAGTTCTTC; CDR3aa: CASSQDPNLAGPYNEQFF
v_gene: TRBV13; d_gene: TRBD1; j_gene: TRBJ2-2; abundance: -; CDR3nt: TGTGCCAGCAGGGCCTCAGGGGGCTGGAACACCGGGGAGCTGTTTTTT; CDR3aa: CASRASGGWNTGELFF
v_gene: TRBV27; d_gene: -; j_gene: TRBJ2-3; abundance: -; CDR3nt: TGTGCCAGCAGTTTAGGGGAAGGAGCAGATACGCAGTATTTT; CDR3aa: CASSLGEGADTQYF
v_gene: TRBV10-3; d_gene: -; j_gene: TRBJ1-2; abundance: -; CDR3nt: TGTGCCATCAGTGAGTCGGTGGGGACTAACTATGGCTACACCTTC; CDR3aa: CAISESVGTNYGYTF
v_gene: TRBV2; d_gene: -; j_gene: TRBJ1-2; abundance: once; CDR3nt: TGTGCCAGCAGGTACATATCTAACTATGGCTACACCTTC; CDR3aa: CASRYISNYGYTF
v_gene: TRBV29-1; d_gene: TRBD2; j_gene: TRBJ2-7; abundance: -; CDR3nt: TGCAGCGTTGAAGGGGGGGGTACCTACGAGCAGTACTTC; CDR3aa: CSVEGGGTYEQYF
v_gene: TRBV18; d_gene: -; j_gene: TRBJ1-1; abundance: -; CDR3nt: TGTGCCAGCTCACTCCCGACCGGAAACACTGAAGCTTTCTTT; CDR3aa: CASSLPTGNTEAFF
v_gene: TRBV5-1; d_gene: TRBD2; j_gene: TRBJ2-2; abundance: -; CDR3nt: TGCGCCAGCAGCACCGGACTAGCGGGACCCGGGGAGCTGTTTTTT; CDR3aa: CASSTGLAGPGELFF
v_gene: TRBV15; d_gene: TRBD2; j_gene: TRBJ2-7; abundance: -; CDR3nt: TGTGCCACCAGCGTTAGAGCGGGGGGGGCCTACGAGCAGTACTTC; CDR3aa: CATSVRAGGAYEQYF
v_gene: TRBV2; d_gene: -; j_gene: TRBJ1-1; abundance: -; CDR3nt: TGTGCCAGCAGGGGGACAGAAGCTTTCTTT; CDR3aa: CASRGTEAFF
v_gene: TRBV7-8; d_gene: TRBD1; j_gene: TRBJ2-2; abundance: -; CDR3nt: TGTGCCAGCAGCTTAGGGACAGGCCGGACCGGGGAGCTGTTTTTT; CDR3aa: CASSLGTGRTGELFF
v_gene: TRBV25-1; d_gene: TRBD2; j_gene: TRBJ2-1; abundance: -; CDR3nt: TGTGCCAGCGCGACTAGCGGGGTCTATGAGCAGTTCTTC; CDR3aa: CASATSGVYEQFF
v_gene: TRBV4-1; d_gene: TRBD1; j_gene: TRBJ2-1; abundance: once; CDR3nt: TGCGCCAGCAGCCAAGAATCTTTAGGGGGCCTTTTGTACAATGAGCAGTTCTTC; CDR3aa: CASSQESLGGLLYNEQFF
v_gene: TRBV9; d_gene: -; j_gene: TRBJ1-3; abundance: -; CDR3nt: TGTGCCAGCAGCGTGGTACTGGGAAACACCATATATTTT; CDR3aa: CASSVVLGNTIYF
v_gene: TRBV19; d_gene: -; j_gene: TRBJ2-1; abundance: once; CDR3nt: TGTGCCAGTAGGGAAGGGAGCCCAATACTCAATGAGCAGTTCTTC; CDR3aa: CASREGSPILNEQFF